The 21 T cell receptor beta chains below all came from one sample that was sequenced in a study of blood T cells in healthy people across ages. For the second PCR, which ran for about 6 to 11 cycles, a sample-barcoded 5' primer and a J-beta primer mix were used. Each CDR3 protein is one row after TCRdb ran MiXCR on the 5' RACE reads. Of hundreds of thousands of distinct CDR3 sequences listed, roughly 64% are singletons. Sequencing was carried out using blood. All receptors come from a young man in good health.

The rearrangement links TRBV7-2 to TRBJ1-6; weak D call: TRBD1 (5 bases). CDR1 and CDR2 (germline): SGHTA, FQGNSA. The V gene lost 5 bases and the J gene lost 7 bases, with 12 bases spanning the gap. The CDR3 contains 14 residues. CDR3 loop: CASSVGVVNSPLHF. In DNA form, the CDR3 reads TGTGCCAGCAGCGTAGGGGTCGTAAATTCACCCCTCCACTTT.

The chain's CDR3 is CATSTPSRGYGTDTQYF. Written as DNA, the CDR3 is TGTGCCACCAGCACCCCTTCCAGGGGTTATGGCACAGATACGCAGTATTTT. V gene TRBV15 combines with J gene TRBJ2-3, with a weak D call TRBD1 (6 bases). CDR1 and CDR2 (germline): LNHNV, YYDKDF (reference sequence). The CDR3 runs 17 residues. V was shortened by 4 bases and J by 1 base, with 18 bases between the two germline ends.

CDR3 nucleotide sequence: TGCGCCAGCAGCTGGCGGGGGGATGAGCAGTTCTTC. Encoded protein: CASSWRGDEQFF. This chain connects TRBV5-1 to TRBJ2-1; 8 bases line up with TRBD2. This CDR3 region has 12 residues. The trim removed 3 bases at V and 8 bases at J, leaving 1 base unmatched. Germline V gives CDR1 SGHRS, CDR2 YFSETQ.

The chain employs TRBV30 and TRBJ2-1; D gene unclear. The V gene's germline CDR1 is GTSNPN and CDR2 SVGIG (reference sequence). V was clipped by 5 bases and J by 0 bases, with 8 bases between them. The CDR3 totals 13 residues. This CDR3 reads CAWFASSYNEQFF. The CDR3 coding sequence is TGTGCCTGGTTTGCCAGCTCCTACAATGAGCAGTTCTTC.

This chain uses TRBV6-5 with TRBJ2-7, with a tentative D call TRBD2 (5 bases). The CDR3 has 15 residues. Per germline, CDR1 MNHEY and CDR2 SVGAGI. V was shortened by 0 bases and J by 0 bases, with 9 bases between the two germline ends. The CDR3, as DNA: TGTGCCAGCAGTTACTCACCGGGAAGCTCCTACGAGCAGTACTTC. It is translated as CASSYSPGSSYEQYF.

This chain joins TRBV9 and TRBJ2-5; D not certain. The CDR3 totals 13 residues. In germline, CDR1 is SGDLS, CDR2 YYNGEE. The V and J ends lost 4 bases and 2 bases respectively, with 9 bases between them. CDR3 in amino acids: CASSSRMQETQYF. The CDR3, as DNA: TGTGCCAGCAGCTCACGGATGCAAGAGACCCAGTACTTC.

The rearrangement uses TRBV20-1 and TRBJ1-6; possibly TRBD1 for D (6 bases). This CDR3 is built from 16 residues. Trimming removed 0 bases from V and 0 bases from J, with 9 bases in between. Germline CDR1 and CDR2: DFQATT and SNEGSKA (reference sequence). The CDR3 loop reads CSARDGTSSYNSPLHF. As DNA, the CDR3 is TGCAGTGCTAGAGATGGGACAAGCTCCTATAATTCACCCCTCCACTTT.

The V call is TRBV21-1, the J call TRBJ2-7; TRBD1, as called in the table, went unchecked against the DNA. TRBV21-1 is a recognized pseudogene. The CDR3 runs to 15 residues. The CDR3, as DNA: TGTGCCACCGACCCAAAACAACAGGGACCCTACGAGCAGTACTTC. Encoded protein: CATDPKQQGPYEQYF.

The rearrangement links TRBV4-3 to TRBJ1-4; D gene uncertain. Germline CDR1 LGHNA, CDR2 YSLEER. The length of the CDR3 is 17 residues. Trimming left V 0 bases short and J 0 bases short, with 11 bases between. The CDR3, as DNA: TGCGCCAGCAGCCAAGATACCCACAGCGCAACTAATGAAAAACTGTTTTTT. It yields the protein CASSQDTHSATNEKLFF.

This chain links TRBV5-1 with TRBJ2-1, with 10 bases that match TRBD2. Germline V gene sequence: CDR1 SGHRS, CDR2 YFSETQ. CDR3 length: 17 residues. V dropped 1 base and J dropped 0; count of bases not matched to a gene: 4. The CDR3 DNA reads TGCGCCAGCAGCTTGATGCCTAGCGGGAGCTCCTACAATGAGCAGTTCTTC. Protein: CASSLMPSGSSYNEQFF.

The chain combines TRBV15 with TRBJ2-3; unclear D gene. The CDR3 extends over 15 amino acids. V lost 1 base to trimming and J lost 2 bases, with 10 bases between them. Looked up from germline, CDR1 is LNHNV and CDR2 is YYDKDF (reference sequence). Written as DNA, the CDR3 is TGTGCCACCAGCAGAGCTCCGGAACTCACAGATACGCAGTATTTT. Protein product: CATSRAPELTDTQYF.

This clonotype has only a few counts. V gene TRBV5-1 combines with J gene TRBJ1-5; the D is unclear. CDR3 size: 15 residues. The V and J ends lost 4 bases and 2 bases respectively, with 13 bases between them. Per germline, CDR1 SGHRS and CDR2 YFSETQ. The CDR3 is CASSPLPLGNQPQHF. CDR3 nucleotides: TGCGCCAGCAGCCCCCTCCCCCTGGGCAATCAGCCCCAGCATTTT.

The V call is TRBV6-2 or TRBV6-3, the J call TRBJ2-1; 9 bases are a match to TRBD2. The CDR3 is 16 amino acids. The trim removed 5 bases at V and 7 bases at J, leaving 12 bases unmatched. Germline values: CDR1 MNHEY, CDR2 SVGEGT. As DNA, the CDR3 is TGTGCCAGCAGTACCGATAGCGGGAGCTTTCAAAATGAGCAGTTCTTC. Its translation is CASSTDSGSFQNEQFF.

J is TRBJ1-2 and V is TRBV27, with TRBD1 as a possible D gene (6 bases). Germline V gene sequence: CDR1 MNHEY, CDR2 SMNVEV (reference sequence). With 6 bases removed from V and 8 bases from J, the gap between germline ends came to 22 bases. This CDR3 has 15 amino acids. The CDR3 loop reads CASSGQMSPFGGYTF. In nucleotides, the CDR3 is TGTGCCAGCAGCGGACAGATGTCTCCCTTTGGGGGCTACACCTTC.

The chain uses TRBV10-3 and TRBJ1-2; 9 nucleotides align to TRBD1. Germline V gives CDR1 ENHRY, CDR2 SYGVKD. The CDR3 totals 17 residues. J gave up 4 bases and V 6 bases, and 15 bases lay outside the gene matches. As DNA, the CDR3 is TGTGCCATCAGCCGAAGGACCCCGGGACAGGGCGGCTATGGCTACACCTTC. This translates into CAISRRTPGQGGYGYTF.

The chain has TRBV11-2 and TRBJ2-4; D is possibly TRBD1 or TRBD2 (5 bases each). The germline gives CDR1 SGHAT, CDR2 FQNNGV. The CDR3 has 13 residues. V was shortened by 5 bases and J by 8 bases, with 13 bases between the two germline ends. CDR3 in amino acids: CASSVAGADIQYF. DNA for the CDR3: TGTGCCAGCAGCGTAGCCGGGGCCGACATTCAGTACTTC.

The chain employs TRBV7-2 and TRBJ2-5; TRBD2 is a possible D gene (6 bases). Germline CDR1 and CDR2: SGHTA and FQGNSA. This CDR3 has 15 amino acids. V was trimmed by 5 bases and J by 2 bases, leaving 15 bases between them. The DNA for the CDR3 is TGTGCCAGCAGCCGCTCCCCCGGGAGTCAAGAGACCCAGTACTTC. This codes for CASSRSPGSQETQYF.

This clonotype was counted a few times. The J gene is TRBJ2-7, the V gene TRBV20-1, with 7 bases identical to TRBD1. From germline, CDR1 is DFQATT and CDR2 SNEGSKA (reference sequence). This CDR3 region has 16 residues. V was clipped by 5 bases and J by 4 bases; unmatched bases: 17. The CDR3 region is CSAAPDRQGVGYEQYF. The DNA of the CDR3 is TGCAGTGCTGCCCCAGATCGACAGGGAGTTGGATACGAGCAGTACTTC.

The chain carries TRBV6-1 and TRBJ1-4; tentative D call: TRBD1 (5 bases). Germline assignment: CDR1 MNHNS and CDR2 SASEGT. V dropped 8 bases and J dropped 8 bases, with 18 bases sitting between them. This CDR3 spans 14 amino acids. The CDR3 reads CASRPSGRTEKLFF. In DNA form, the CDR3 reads TGTGCCAGCCGCCCGTCAGGGCGTACGGAAAAACTGTTTTTT.

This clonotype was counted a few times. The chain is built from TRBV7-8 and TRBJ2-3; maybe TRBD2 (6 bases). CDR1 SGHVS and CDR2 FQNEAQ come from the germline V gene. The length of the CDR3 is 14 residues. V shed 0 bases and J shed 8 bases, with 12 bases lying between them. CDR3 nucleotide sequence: TGTGCCAGCAGCTTAGCGCGGGATAGGGGTACGCAGTATTTT. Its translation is CASSLARDRGTQYF.

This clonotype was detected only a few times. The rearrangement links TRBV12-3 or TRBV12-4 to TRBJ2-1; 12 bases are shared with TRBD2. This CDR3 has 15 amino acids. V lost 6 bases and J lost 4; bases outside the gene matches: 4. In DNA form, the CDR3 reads TGTGCCAGCAGGCAGACTAGCGGGGGTTACAATGAGCAGTTCTTC. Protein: CASRQTSGGYNEQFF.